The 25 T cell receptor beta chains reported below all come from one sample, sequenced in a study of a mutant IDH1 vaccine in newly diagnosed glioma. The antigens of these receptors remain unknown. Time point described: week 5, during vaccination. A single vaccine dose contained 300 ug of mutant IDH1 20-mer peptide, and topical imiquimod was used with it. The data were produced by immunoSEQ multiplex PCR, yet TCRdb's version contains in-frame clones alone and is incomplete. The data contain around 51,000 clones, around 78% of them singletons. The sample consisted of PBMCs, taken from a glioma patient whose treatment included an IDH1 peptide vaccine. The receptors were gathered from a woman between 40 and 55 years old with glioma.

CDR3 sequence (DNA): TGTGCCGCCTCAAGGGCTAAGGAGCAGTTCTTC. This translates into CAASRAKEQFF. The rearrangement joins TRBV10-3 to TRBJ2-1; D ambiguous. Trimming removed 11 bases at V and 10 bases at J, with 15 bases between. This CDR3 spans 11 amino acids. Looked up from germline, CDR1 is ENHRY and CDR2 is SYGVKD.

V usage is TRBV2 and J usage is TRBJ2-1, with 11 bases lining up with TRBD2. J was trimmed by 9 bases and V by 4 bases; bases with no gene match: 8. The CDR3 covers 15 residues. From germline, CDR1 is SNHLY and CDR2 FYNNEI. CDR3 protein: CASSGYSGGASEQFF. The CDR3, as DNA: TGTGCCAGCAGTGGGTATAGCGGGGGGGCCAGTGAGCAGTTCTTC.

In regard to this clone: At one boundary the junction diverges from the germline segment, which might be a read error. Other DNA variants within this sample encode the same CDR3. V and J are TRBV6-5 and TRBJ1-1; 7 bases align to TRBD1. Germline V gene data show CDR1 as MNHEY and CDR2 as SVGAGI. The CDR3 runs 15 residues. The DNA of the CDR3 is TGTGCCAGCAGCCAAGGGGTGGACAGGAACACTGAGGCTTTCTTT. Translated, it gives CASSQGVDRNTEAFF.

The chain uses TRBV5-1 and TRBJ2-2; D is ambiguous. The ends were cut back, 3 bases at V and 1 base at J, with 7 bases in the middle. Germline V CDR1 and CDR2: SGHRS, YFSETQ. This CDR3 comprises 14 residues. The CDR3 coding sequence is TGCGCCAGCAGCTCGGCTCTGAACACCGGGGAGCTGTTTTTT. Its protein product is CASSSALNTGELFF.

The J gene is TRBJ2-7, the V gene TRBV5-6; 10 bases agree with TRBD2. The CDR3 consists of 16 residues. Germline V gives CDR1 SGHDT, CDR2 YYEEEE. The V and J ends lost 3 bases and 4 bases, in that order; junction bases with no gene match: 10. For the CDR3, the DNA is TGTGCCAGCAGCTCGGAATTAGCGGGAGGATTTTACGAGCAGTACTTC. Protein: CASSSELAGGFYEQYF.

The chain has TRBV6-1 and TRBJ2-1; D perhaps matches TRBD2 (5 bases). The CDR3 runs 15 residues. V was cut by 2 bases and J by 1 base, with 9 bases left in between. From germline, CDR1 is MNHNS and CDR2 SASEGT. CDR3 bases: TGTGCCAGCAGTGAACGGGGTCCGTCCTACAATGAGCAGTTCTTC. Its translation: CASSERGPSYNEQFF.

V gene TRBV6-1 combines with J gene TRBJ2-1; no reliable D call. V shed 1 base and J shed 3 bases, with 10 bases lying between them. Germline V lookup: CDR1 MNHNS, CDR2 SASEGT. The CDR3 spans 15 residues. Here the CDR3 DNA reads TGTGCCAGCAGTGAAGATGGGGTTTACTACAATGAGCAGTTCTTC. Translating gives CASSEDGVYYNEQFF.

The rearrangement joins TRBV28 to TRBJ2-7, with D perhaps being TRBD1 or TRBD2 (5 bases each). Trimming took off 2 bases at V and 5 bases at J, with 22 bases between the two ends. CDR1 is MDHEN and CDR2 is SYDVKM in the germline V gene. This CDR3 spans 17 amino acids. Here the CDR3 reads CASSLAARAGAGDEQYF. DNA for the CDR3: TGTGCCAGCAGTTTAGCAGCCCGCGCCGGGGCCGGGGACGAGCAGTACTTC.

The chain couples TRBV7-2 to TRBJ2-2; no firm D call. The CDR3 length is 14 residues. The ends were cut back, 2 bases at V and 6 bases at J, with 10 bases in the middle. Germline CDR1 SGHTA, CDR2 FQGNSA. CDR3 region: CASSLSSMAGELFF. In nucleotides, the CDR3 is TGTGCCAGCAGCTTATCCAGCATGGCCGGGGAGCTGTTTTTT.

The chain couples TRBV10-1 to TRBJ2-7; D unresolved. The CDR3 runs to 13 residues. From germline, CDR1 is WNHNN and CDR2 SYGVQD (reference sequence). Trimming shortened V by 6 bases and J by 2 bases, and 11 bases separated the two germline ends. The CDR3 bases are TGCGCCAGCAGCCGCGGTCAAACCTACGAGCAGTACTTC. Translated: CASSRGQTYEQYF.

The chain employs TRBV5-1 and TRBJ2-3; D not resolved. The V end was cut by 2 bases, the J end by 5 bases, with 18 bases between. There are 16 residues in the CDR3. In germline, CDR1 is SGHRS, CDR2 YFSETQ. CDR3 protein: CASSFMGSTLGDTQYF. CDR3 bases: TGCGCCAGCAGCTTCATGGGCTCGACCCTGGGAGATACGCAGTATTTT.

This rearrangement joins TRBV9 to TRBJ2-5; D gene ambiguous. The V end was cut by 4 bases, the J end by 4 bases, with 11 bases between. The CDR3 spans 13 residues. CDR1 and CDR2 from the germline V gene are SGDLS and YYNGEE. The CDR3 DNA reads as TGTGCCAGCAGCTCAGGACCGATAGAGACCCAGTACTTC. It encodes CASSSGPIETQYF.

This sequence joins TRBV15 and TRBJ2-5; no clear D. Trimming took 5 bases from V and 1 from J, leaving 14 bases between them. The germline CDR1 and CDR2 sequences are LNHNV and YYDKDF (reference sequence). The CDR3 contains 15 residues. The CDR3 loop reads CATSVLLSSQETQYF. The CDR3 DNA follows: TGTGCCACCAGCGTACTACTATCATCCCAAGAGACCCAGTACTTC.

This clone was counted a few times. V usage is TRBV9 and J usage is TRBJ2-7; no definite D call. The germline V gene encodes CDR1 SGDLS and CDR2 YYNGEE. The V gene lost 4 bases and the J gene lost 0 bases, with 8 bases spanning the gap. CDR3 length: 13 residues. CDR3 amino acids: CASSPYSSYEQYF. The CDR3 nucleotides read TGTGCCAGCAGCCCATATTCCTCCTACGAGCAGTACTTC.

The chain has TRBV7-9 and TRBJ1-2; a possible D gene is TRBD1 (6 bases). CDR1 is SEHNR and CDR2 is FQNEAQ in the germline V gene (reference sequence). CDR3 length: 13 amino acids. V was shortened by 3 bases and J by 4 bases, with 9 bases between the two germline ends. CDR3 sequence reads: CASSFRGLYGYTF. The CDR3, as DNA: TGTGCCAGCAGCTTCAGGGGCCTCTATGGCTACACCTTC.

The chain carries TRBV7-6 and TRBJ2-5; TRBD1 agrees at 11 bases. Germline trimming cut 4 bases from V and 5 bases from J; bases unmatched to any gene: 6. Germline CDR1 reads SGHVS; CDR2 reads FNYEAQ. The CDR3 is 15 residues long. The CDR3 DNA is TGTGCCAGCAGCTCGGACGGACAGGGGGCGGAGACCCAGTACTTC. It specifies CASSSDGQGAETQYF.

The rearrangement links TRBV6-5 to TRBJ1-2; 7 positions match TRBD1. Germline trimming cut 5 bases from V and 8 bases from J; bases unmatched to any gene: 14. The length of the CDR3 is 15 residues. Germline-derived CDR1 and CDR2 are MNHEY and SVGAGI. Here the CDR3 DNA reads TGTGCCAGCAGTCGAACCCACGAAGGGGGCTCAGGCTACACCTTC. This gives the protein CASSRTHEGGSGYTF.

The rearrangement joins TRBV2 to TRBJ2-6; tentatively, D is TRBD2 (5 bases). The V gene lost 1 base and the J gene lost 18 bases, with 19 bases spanning the gap. Germline assignment: CDR1 SNHLY and CDR2 FYNNEI. The CDR3 runs to 14 residues. For the CDR3, the DNA is TGTGCCAGCAGTGAAGACCCGGGATGGGTTGTAAAGACTTTC. Its translation: CASSEDPGWVVKTF.

J is TRBJ2-3 and V is TRBV27; D is unclear. Germline V gene lookup returns CDR1 MNHEY and CDR2 SMNVEV (reference sequence). The CDR3 has 12 residues. V lost 5 bases, J lost 9 bases, and 12 bases lay in between. CDR3 DNA sequence: TGTGCCAGCAGTACATCAGCACTAACGCAGTATTTT. Its protein is CASSTSALTQYF.

This chain links TRBV29-1 with TRBJ1-5; 7 bases align to TRBD1. The CDR3 contains 13 residues. Germline V CDR1 and CDR2: SQVTM, ANQGSEA. With 4 bases clipped from V and 11 bases from J, the junction kept 11 bases outside the gene matches. The CDR3 coding sequence is TGCAGCGTTGTCCTCAGGGGGGGGGTGACCCAGCATTTT. This translates into CSVVLRGGVTQHF.

The table lists this clone with a few counts. The chain employs TRBV9 and TRBJ1-1; D not resolved. V was shortened by 3 bases and J by 5 bases, with 17 bases between the two germline ends. Germline V gene lookup returns CDR1 SGDLS and CDR2 YYNGEE. CDR3 length: 15 residues. The DNA of the CDR3 is TGTGCCAGCAGCGGCGAGTGGATGGTGGGAACTGAAGCTTTCTTT. Protein product: CASSGEWMVGTEAFF.

The rearrangement joins TRBV27 to TRBJ1-5, with D perhaps TRBD1 (6 bases). This CDR3 is built from 17 residues. The germline V gene encodes CDR1 MNHEY and CDR2 SMNVEV (reference sequence). Trimming removed 6 bases at V and 5 bases at J, with 23 bases between. The CDR3 sequence: CASRDLKNRVTDQPQHF. CDR3 sequence (DNA): TGTGCCAGCAGAGACCTTAAGAACAGGGTTACCGATCAGCCCCAGCATTTT.

The chain combines TRBV9 with TRBJ2-7; 7 bases are a match to TRBD1. CDR1 and CDR2 (germline): SGDLS, YYNGEE. Trimming cost V 0 bases and J 2 bases; bases outside gene matches: 2. This CDR3 contains 14 residues. The CDR3 coding sequence is TGTGCCAGCAGCGTAGAAGGGGGCCCCTACGAGCAGTACTTC. It encodes CASSVEGGPYEQYF.

The CDR3 protein is CASSFGTGNYGYTF. CDR3 DNA sequence: TGTGCCAGCAGTTTCGGGACAGGGAACTATGGCTACACCTTC. The chain recombines TRBV28 with TRBJ1-2, with 9 bases lining up with TRBD1. Germline CDR1 is MDHEN and CDR2 is SYDVKM. Losses at the gene ends were 3 bases for V and 2 bases for J; bases not matched to a gene: 1. The CDR3 runs to 14 residues.

The chain is built from TRBV9 and TRBJ2-4; TRBD2 is a possible D gene (6 bases). Germline lookup yields CDR1 SGDLS and CDR2 YYNGEE. V lost 4 bases and J lost 8, with 13 bases in between. The CDR3 runs 13 residues. For the CDR3, the DNA is TGTGCCAGCAGCTTAAGGGGAGGTCACATTCAGTACTTC. Its translation is CASSLRGGHIQYF. Supplemented by reference TRBV9 and TRBJ2-4, the full variable domain reads DSGVTQTPKHLITATGQRVTLRCSPRSGDLSVYWYQQSLDQGLQFLIQYYNGEERAKGNILERFSAQQFPDLHSELNLSSLELGDSALYFCASSLRGGHIQYFGAGTRLSVL.